These T cell receptor beta chains were read from a single sample in a study of blood T cell repertoires in COVID-19. The assay was immunoSEQ multiplex PCR, and TCRdb's table has in-frame clones only and misses some. This sample carries some 140,000 clones, less than 95% of them seen once, and the ten largest clones take around 0.55%. Sequences were obtained from peripheral blood. These receptors originate from a man between 50 and 59 years old with acute or convalescent COVID-19. CDR3s include the opening cysteine and the closing phenylalanine or tryptophan. A D gene is named only where the DNA matches it firmly. Clone size is not always given. Where it is, it says once, few, many or a class for expanded clones.

cdr3_nt cdr3_aa cdr3_length clone_size v_call d_call j_call
TGCGCCAGCAGCCAAGACCCCACAGGGAACACTGAAGCTTTCTTT CASSQDPTGNTEAFF 15 . TRBV4-1 . TRBJ1-1
TGTGCCAGCAGTCGGACAGGGGGACATCAGCCCCAGCATTTT CASSRTGGHQPQHF 14 . TRBV6-2/TRBV6-3 TRBD1 TRBJ1-5
TGTGCCAGCTCACCCTGGGGGACTAGCACAGATACGCAGTATTTT CASSPWGTSTDTQYF 15 . TRBV18 . TRBJ2-3
TGTGCCAGTAGTATGTCGGGTAGAGGATCCACTGAAGCTTTCTTT CASSMSGRGSTEAFF 15 . TRBV19 . TRBJ1-1
TGTGCCAGCAGCTCACAGGGGCAAAATAATAATTCACCCCTCCACTTT CASSSQGQNNNSPLHF 16 . TRBV7-2 TRBD1 TRBJ1-6
TGTGCCAGTAGTGCGGGACGGCAGAACACTGAAGCTTTCTTT CASSAGRQNTEAFF 14 once TRBV19 . TRBJ1-1
TGTGCCAGCAGTCCTTCCGGGACAGGGGGCCCCTGGGGAGAGACCCAGTACTTC CASSPSGTGGPWGETQYF 18 . TRBV3-1/TRBV3-2 TRBD1 TRBJ2-5
TGTGCCAGCAGCCTTAAGTGGGGGGACAATCAGCCCCAGCATTTT CASSLKWGDNQPQHF 15 once TRBV7-2 . TRBJ1-5
TGTGCCAGTAGGAATGACGCTTACGGGGATGAAAAACTGTTTTTT CASRNDAYGDEKLFF 15 . TRBV19 . TRBJ1-4
TGTGCCATCAGTGAGCGTTCCAGCCAAGAGACCCAGTACTTC CAISERSSQETQYF 14 . TRBV10-3 . TRBJ2-5
TGTGCCAGCAGCACAACAGGGGTGAGGAACACTGAAGCTTTCTTT CASSTTGVRNTEAFF 15 once TRBV28 TRBD1 TRBJ1-1
TGTGCCAGCAGCGTAAGACCCGGGACTGCGAATTCACCCCTCCACTTT CASSVRPGTANSPLHF 16 . TRBV7-2 . TRBJ1-6
TGTGCCAGCTCACCTTCCCACGCAGGCGGCAATCAGCCCCAGCATTTT CASSPSHAGGNQPQHF 16 . TRBV18 . TRBJ1-5
TGTGCCTGGAGACCCCCACCCCGGGACACTAGGATTTCACCCCTCCACTTT CAWRPPPRDTRISPLHF 17 . TRBV30 . TRBJ1-6
TGTGCCAGCTATAGCGGCTACGAGCAGTACTTC CASYSGYEQYF 11 . TRBV6-5 . TRBJ2-7
TGTGCCAGCCGGAGGGATGACTATGGCTACACCTTC CASRRDDYGYTF 12 . TRBV28 . TRBJ1-2
TGTGCCACCAGCAGTCGGTGGGTAGCGGGGGCCCAAGAGACCCAGTACTTC CATSSRWVAGAQETQYF 17 . TRBV15 TRBD2 TRBJ2-5
TGTGCCAGCAGCGTCCGGGGGTCCGTGGAGACCCAGTACTTC CASSVRGSVETQYF 14 . TRBV7-9 . TRBJ2-5
TGTGCCAGCAGCTTCTCGGGAGGGTGGCAAGAGACCCAGTACTTC CASSFSGGWQETQYF 15 . TRBV11-3 TRBD2 TRBJ2-5